These 5 T cell receptor beta chains were sequenced from one sample in a study of blood T cell repertoires in COVID-19. Clones were read by immunoSEQ multiplex PCR, and TCRdb kept only the in-frame ones, dropping some. The repertoire holds more than 45,000 clones, with about 86% as singletons. Input material: peripheral blood. The receptors come from a woman older than 75 with acute or convalescent COVID-19.

The rearrangement uses TRBV19 and TRBJ2-2; 10 nucleotides align to TRBD1. Germline values: CDR1 LNHDA, CDR2 SQIVND (reference sequence). V lost 9 bases and J lost 1; bases outside the gene matches: 2. CDR3 length equals 14 residues. In DNA, the CDR3 is TGTGCCAGCCGGGACAGGGGGAACACCGGGGAGCTGTTTTTT. It yields the protein CASRDRGNTGELFF.

The rearrangement links TRBV19 to TRBJ1-5; 9 bases are shared with TRBD1. The V segment lost 5 bases and the J segment 1 base; nucleotides outside the gene matches: 15. The CDR3 is 19 residues long. The V gene's germline CDR1 is LNHDA and CDR2 SQIVND (reference sequence). CDR3 bases: TGTGCCAGTAGTCACCCTAAATCAGGACAGGGGCCCAGCAATCAGCCCCAGCATTTT. It translates to CASSHPKSGQGPSNQPQHF. Complete variable domain (other parts from reference TRBV19 and TRBJ1-5): DGGITQSPKYLFRKEGQNVTLSCEQNLNHDAMYWYRQDPGQGLRLIYYSQIVNDFQKGDIAEGYSVSREKKESFPLTVTSAQKNPTAFYLCASSHPKSGQGPSNQPQHFGDGTRLSIL.

This rearrangement joins TRBV7-9 to TRBJ2-5; 8 nucleotides match TRBD1. The CDR3 spans 12 residues. Germline V gives CDR1 SEHNR, CDR2 FQNEAQ (reference sequence). The V and J ends lost 5 bases and 5 bases, in that order; junction bases with no gene match: 1. The CDR3 DNA sequence: TGTGCCAGCAGCAGACAGGGGGAGACCCAGTACTTC. Protein product: CASSRQGETQYF.

The chain uses TRBV5-1 and TRBJ2-5, with 8 bases that match TRBD1. Trimming took 7 bases from V and 4 from J; bases not matched to a gene: 12. Germline CDR1 reads SGHRS; CDR2 reads YFSETQ. The CDR3 is made up of 15 amino acids. For the CDR3, the DNA is TGCGCCAGCTCCCTGGGGGTAGGGACAGGAGAGACCCAGTACTTC. Translated, it gives CASSLGVGTGETQYF.

The chain employs TRBV5-1 and TRBJ1-6; 8 positions agree with TRBD1. The CDR3 runs to 15 residues. The germline CDR1 and CDR2 sequences are SGHRS and YFSETQ. J was trimmed by 10 bases and V by 3 bases; bases with no gene match: 9. The CDR3, as DNA: TGCGCCAGCAGCTCGACAGGGGCGGAAGGATCACCCCTCCACTTT. This encodes CASSSTGAEGSPLHF.